One T cell receptor beta chain is described in this entry. Which antigen it targets is not known. Base qualities were left out, and no much larger clone turns up one base away. The data are from a study of blood T cell repertoires in COVID-19 (dated by TCRdb to about 2020). Some background on the complete study: Samples covering the acute and convalescent phases of COVID-19 were provided by collaborators in the United States, Italy and Spain. The prospective study material was composed of cDNA or gDNA derived from T cells, B-cell-depleted T cells, or PBMCs. Subjects who had been exposed to COVID-19, were actively infected with it, or had recovered from it provided the deeply sampled blood TCRbeta repertoires that made up the dataset. A freely available public database, intended as a resource for researchers studying the immune response to SARS-CoV-2, is where the repertoires were released. Samples were obtained from the ongoing ImmuneRACE study (first 160 participants) and from over 1,000 subjects provided by 6 global collaborators. Sample metadata almost always included a de-identified subject ID, COVID-19 status, age in years and sex. Where available, HLA class I and class II types were obtained from metadata supplied by the sample provider rather than from assay-based typing.

The research as a whole found: The amount of clinical and demographic metadata varied by source and participant and was provided uncurated.

The collaborating institutions used their own protocols to collect whole blood in K2EDTA tubes. Collaborator samples were shipped for TCRbeta analysis as frozen whole blood, isolated PBMCs, or DNA extracted from either sample type. CDR1 SQVTM and CDR2 ANQGSEA are derived from the germline V gene. The CDR3 has 14 amino acids, counting the end cysteine and phenylalanine. The CDR3 DNA has 42 bases and is translated from base 1. V is pruned by 6 bases and J by 1 base, leaving 6 bases of the junction without a gene match. TCRbeta CDR3 regions were amplified from genomic DNA using the immunoSEQ Assay, a bias-controlled multiplex PCR. In the original analysis: The number of nucleated cells in each sample was estimated by amplification of reference gene primers within the assay. To quantify the absolute abundance of each unique TCRbeta CDR3 rearrangement, sequence reads were collapsed and filtered. For each sample, productive Simpson clonality was calculated by taking the square root of Simpson's diversity index across productive rearrangements. TCRdb re-hosts the immuneACCESS table, in-frame sequences only. Its copies lack some clones; in the studies checked, an unresolved V gene accounts for under half of them, and the cause for the rest is not known. That table is the source of V, J and clone size, and D and trimming were worked out from the DNA. In all, the sample holds 70,000 to 90,000 clones, and roughly 83% of those were seen once. The ten largest clones represent over 9.5% of the sample.

The TCR sequence derives from a human donor in a cohort sampled during active COVID-19. Recombination joined TRBV29-1 with TRBJ2-1; TRBD1 matches 7 bases in the middle. Source material: peripheral blood. The DNA is TGCAGCGTCCAAAAGGACAGGTCCTACAATGAGCAGTTCTTC. Its translation is CSVQKDRSYNEQFF.